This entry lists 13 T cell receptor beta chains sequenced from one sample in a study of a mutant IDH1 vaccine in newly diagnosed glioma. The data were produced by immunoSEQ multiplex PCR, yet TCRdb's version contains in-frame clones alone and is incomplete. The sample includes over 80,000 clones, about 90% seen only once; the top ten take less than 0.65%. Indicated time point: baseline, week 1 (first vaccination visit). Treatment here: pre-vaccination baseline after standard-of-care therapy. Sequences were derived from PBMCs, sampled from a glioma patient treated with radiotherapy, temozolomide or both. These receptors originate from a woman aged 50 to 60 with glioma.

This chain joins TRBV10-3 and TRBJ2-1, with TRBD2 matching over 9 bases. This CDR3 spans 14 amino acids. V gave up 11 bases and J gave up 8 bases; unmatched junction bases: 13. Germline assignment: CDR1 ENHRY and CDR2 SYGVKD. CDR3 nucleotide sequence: TGTGCCGTCGGGGCGGGAGGGCCTTTGGATGAGCAGTTCTTC. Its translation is CAVGAGGPLDEQFF.

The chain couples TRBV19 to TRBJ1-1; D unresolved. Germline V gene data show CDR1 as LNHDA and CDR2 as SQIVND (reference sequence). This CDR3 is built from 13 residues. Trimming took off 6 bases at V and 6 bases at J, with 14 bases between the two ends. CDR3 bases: TGTGCCAGTAGCCTGGATTGGGAGTCTGAAGCTTTCTTT. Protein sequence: CASSLDWESEAFF.

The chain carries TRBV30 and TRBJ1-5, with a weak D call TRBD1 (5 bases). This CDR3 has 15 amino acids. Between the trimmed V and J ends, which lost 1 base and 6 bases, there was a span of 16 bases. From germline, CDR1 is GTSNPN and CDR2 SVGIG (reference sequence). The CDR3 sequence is CAWSALGGTAQPQHF. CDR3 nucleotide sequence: TGTGCCTGGAGTGCCCTTGGGGGGACGGCTCAGCCCCAGCATTTT.

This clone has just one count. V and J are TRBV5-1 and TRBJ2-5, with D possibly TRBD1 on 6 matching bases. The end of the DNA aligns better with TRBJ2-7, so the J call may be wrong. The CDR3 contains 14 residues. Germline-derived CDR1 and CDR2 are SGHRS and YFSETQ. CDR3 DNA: TGCGCCAGCACACAGGGAACGGAAGGGGACGAGCAGTACTTC. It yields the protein CASTQGTEGDEQYF.

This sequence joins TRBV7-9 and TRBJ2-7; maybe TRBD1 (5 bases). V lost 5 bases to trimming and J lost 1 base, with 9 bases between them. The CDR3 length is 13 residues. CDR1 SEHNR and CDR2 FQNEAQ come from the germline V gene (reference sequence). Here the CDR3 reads CASSPRESYEQYF. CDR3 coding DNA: TGTGCCAGCAGCCCCAGGGAATCCTACGAGCAGTACTTC.

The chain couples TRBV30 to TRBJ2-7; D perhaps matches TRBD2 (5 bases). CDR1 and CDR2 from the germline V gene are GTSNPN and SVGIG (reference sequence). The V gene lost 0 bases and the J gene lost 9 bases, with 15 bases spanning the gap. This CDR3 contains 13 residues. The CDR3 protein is CAWSVPRLRGQYF. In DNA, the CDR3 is TGTGCCTGGAGTGTACCACGGCTTCGGGGGCAGTACTTC.

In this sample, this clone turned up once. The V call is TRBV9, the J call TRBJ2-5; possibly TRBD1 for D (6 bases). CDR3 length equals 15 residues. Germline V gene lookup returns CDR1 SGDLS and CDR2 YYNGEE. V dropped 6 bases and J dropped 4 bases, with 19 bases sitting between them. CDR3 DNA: TGTGCCAGCAACCCGGGCAGAGGCAGGGGAGAGACCCAGTACTTC. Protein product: CASNPGRGRGETQYF.

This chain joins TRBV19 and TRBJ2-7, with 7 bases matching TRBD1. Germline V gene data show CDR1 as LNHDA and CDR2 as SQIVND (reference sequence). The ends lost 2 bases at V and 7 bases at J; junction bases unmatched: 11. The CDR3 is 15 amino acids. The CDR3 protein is CASSIRTGPTIEQYF. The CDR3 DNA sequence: TGTGCCAGTAGTATAAGGACAGGACCTACGATAGAGCAGTACTTC.

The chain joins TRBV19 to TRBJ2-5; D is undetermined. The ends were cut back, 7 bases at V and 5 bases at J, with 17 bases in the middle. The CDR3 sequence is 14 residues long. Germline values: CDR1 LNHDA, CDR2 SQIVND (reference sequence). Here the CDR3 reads CASTLRLLGETQYF. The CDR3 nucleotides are TGTGCCAGTACCCTAAGGCTTCTGGGGGAGACCCAGTACTTC. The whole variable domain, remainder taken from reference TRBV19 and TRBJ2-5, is DGGITQSPKYLFRKEGQNVTLSCEQNLNHDAMYWYRQDPGQGLRLIYYSQIVNDFQKGDIAEGYSVSREKKESFPLTVTSAQKNPTAFYLCASTLRLLGETQYFGPGTRLLVL.

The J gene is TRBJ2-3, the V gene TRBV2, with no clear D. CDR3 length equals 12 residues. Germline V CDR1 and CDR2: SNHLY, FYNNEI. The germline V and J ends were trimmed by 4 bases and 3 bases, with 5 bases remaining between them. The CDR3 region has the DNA TGTGCCAGCAGTGGGCTGACAGATACGCAGTATTTT. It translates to CASSGLTDTQYF.

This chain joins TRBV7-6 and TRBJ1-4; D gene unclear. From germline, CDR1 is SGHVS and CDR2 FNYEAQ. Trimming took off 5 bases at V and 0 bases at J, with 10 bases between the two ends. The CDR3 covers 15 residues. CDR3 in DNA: TGTGCCAGCAGCCTCCGGCCGGCAACTAATGAAAAACTGTTTTTT. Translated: CASSLRPATNEKLFF.

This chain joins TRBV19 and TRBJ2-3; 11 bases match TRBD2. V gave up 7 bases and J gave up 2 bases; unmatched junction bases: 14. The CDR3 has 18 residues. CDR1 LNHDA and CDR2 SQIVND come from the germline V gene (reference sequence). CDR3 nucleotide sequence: TGTGCCAGTACTGTGGTCGGGCTAGCGGGAGGAACCACAGATACGCAGTATTTT. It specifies CASTVVGLAGGTTDTQYF. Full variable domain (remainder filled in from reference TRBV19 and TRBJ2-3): DGGITQSPKYLFRKEGQNVTLSCEQNLNHDAMYWYRQDPGQGLRLIYYSQIVNDFQKGDIAEGYSVSREKKESFPLTVTSAQKNPTAFYLCASTVVGLAGGTTDTQYFGPGTRLTVL.

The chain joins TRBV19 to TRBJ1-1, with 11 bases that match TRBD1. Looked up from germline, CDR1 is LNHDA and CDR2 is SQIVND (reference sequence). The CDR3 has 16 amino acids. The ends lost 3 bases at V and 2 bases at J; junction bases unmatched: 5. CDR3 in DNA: TGTGCCAGTAGTATGCCCCGGACAGGGGGCAACACTGAAGCTTTCTTT. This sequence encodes CASSMPRTGGNTEAFF.